The present TCR beta chain was sequenced within a study of siplizumab effects on memory and regulatory T cells. Study results and caveats: Unstimulated subset assignment was obtained for only a minor fraction of alloreactive clones. Proof of suppressive function in proliferating Tregs from siplizumab cultures was not established. Under siplizumab, an average around 64% of mappable alloreactive CD4+ clones were Treg-derived, compared with more than 25% in controls. Significantly reduced by siplizumab was the cumulative frequency of alloreactive sequences, namely those traceable to unstimulated CD4+ memory cells.

Profiled with immunoSEQ multiplex PCR; TCRdb holds only in-frame clones, not every one. The sample includes about 69,000 clones, around 90% of them seen just once. Germline V gives CDR1 SEHNR, CDR2 FQNEAQ (reference sequence). V lost 1 base, J lost 0 bases, and 6 bases lay in between. The length of the CDR3 is 14 residues. As to this clone: Its antigen is not known.

The TCR sequence derives from a human donor in good health. Sequenced material: Tregs sorted from blood. The chain links TRBV7-9 to TRBJ1-1; no clear D. This CDR3 reads CASSLGLMNTEAFF. The CDR3 bases are TGTGCCAGCAGCTTAGGCCTCATGAACACTGAAGCTTTCTTT.